The T cell receptor (beta chain) under discussion was sequenced for a study of OX40 agonist ivuxolimab in advanced cancers. On the study more broadly: Hepatocellular carcinoma, melanoma, renal cell or head and neck cancer occurred in dose-escalation patients. Findings of the study overall: Averaged across samples, CD8+ T cells carried more expanded clones than CD4+ did. Clonal expansion was seen in CD4+ and CD8+ blood T cells by week 6 at 0.1 to 3.0 mg/kg.

The CDR3 spans 11 residues. The J segment lost 8 bases and the V segment lost 6 bases, leaving 3 bases of the junction unmatched. CDR1 and CDR2 (germline): MNHEY, SVGAGI. Clones were sequenced by immunoSEQ multiplex PCR, and TCRdb holds only the in-frame ones, with some missing. The top ten clones hold around 13% of a sample with about 26,000 clones, roughly three quarters of them seen once. This clone was picked up one time. No antigen is known for it. The receptor comes from an adult with an advanced solid tumor such as melanoma, head and neck, liver or kidney cancer. This specimen consisted of CD4+ or CD8+ T cells sorted from blood, obtained in a trial of the OX40 agonist ivuxolimab. J is TRBJ1-2 and V is TRBV6-5; 7 bases map to TRBD1. CDR3 coding DNA: TGTGCCAGCAGGAGACAGGGCGGCTACACCTTC. It encodes CASRRQGGYTF.